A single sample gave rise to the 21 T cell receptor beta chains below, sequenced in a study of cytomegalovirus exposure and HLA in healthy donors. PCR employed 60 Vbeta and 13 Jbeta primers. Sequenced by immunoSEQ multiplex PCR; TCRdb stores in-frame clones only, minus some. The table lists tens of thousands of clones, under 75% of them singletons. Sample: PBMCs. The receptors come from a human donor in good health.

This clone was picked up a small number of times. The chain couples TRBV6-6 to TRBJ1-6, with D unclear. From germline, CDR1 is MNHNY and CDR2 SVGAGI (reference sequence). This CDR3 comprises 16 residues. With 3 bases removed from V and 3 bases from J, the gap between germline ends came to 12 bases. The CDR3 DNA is TGTGCCAGCAGTTATCGTGGAGGGAACTATAATTCACCCCTCCACTTT. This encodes CASSYRGGNYNSPLHF.

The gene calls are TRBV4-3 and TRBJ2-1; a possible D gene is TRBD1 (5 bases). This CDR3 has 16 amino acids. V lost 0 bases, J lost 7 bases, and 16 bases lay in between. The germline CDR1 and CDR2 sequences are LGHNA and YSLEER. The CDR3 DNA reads TGCGCCAGCAGCCAAGATCAGGGAATCAGAAGAAATGAGCAGTTCTTC. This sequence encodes CASSQDQGIRRNEQFF.

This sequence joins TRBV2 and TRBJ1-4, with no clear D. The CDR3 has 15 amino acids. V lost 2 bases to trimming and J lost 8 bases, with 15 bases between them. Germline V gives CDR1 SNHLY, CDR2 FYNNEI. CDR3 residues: CASSEWAGNGEKLFF. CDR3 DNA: TGTGCCAGCAGTGAATGGGCAGGCAATGGGGAAAAACTGTTTTTT.

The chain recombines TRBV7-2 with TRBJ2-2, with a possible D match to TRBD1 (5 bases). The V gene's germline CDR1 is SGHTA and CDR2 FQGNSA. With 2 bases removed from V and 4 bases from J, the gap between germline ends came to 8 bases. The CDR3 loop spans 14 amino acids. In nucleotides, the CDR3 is TGTGCCAGCAGCTTACAGGGCCCCACCGGGGAGCTGTTTTTT. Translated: CASSLQGPTGELFF.

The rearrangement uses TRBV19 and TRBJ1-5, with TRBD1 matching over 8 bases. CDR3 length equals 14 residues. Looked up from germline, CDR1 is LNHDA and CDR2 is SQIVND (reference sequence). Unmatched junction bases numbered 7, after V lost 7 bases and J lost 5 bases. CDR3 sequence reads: CASTMDRADQPQHF. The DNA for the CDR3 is TGTGCCAGTACCATGGACAGGGCCGATCAGCCCCAGCATTTT.

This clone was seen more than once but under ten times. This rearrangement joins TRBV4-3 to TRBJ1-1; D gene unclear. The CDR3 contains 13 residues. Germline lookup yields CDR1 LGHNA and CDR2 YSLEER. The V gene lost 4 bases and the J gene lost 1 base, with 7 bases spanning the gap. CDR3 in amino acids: CASSRGGNTEAFF. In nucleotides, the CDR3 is TGCGCCAGCAGCCGCGGTGGGAACACTGAAGCTTTCTTT.

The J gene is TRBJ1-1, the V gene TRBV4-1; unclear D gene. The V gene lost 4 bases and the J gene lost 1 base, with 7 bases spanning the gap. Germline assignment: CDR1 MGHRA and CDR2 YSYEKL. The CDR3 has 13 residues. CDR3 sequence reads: CASSLRGNTEAFF. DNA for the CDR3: TGCGCCAGCAGCCTTCGGGGGAACACTGAAGCTTTCTTT.

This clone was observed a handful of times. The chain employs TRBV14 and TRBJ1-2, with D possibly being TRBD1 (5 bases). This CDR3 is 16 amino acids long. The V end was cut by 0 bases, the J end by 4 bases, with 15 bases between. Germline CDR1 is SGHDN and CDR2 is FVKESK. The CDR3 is CASSQDQATATYGYTF. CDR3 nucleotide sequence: TGTGCCAGCAGCCAAGATCAGGCGACAGCGACCTATGGCTACACCTTC.

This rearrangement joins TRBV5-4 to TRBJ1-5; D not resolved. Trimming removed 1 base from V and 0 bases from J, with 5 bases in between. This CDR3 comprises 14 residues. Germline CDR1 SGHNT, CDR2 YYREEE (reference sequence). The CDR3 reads CASSLSGSNQPQHF. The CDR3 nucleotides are TGTGCCAGCAGCTTGTCAGGTAGCAATCAGCCCCAGCATTTT.

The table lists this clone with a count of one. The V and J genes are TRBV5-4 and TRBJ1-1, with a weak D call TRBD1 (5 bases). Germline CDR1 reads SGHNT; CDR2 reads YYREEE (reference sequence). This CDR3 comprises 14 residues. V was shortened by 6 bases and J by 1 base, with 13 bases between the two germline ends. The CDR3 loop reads CASTSVGGNTEAFF. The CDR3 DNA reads TGTGCCAGCACCTCCGTGGGGGGGAACACTGAAGCTTTCTTT.

CDR3: CASSVEGVGELFF. CDR3 nucleotide sequence: TGTGCCAGCAGTGTAGAAGGGGTCGGGGAGCTGTTTTTT. V and J are TRBV27 and TRBJ2-2; D is perhaps TRBD1 (5 bases). This CDR3 contains 13 residues. The germline V gene encodes CDR1 MNHEY and CDR2 SMNVEV (reference sequence). Trimming took off 5 bases at V and 7 bases at J, with 11 bases between the two ends.

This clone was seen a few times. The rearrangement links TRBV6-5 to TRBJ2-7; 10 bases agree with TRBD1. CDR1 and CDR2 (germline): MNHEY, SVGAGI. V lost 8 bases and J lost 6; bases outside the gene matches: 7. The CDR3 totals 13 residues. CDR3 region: CASGRQGAGEQYF. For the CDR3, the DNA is TGTGCCAGCGGGAGACAGGGGGCTGGCGAGCAGTACTTC.

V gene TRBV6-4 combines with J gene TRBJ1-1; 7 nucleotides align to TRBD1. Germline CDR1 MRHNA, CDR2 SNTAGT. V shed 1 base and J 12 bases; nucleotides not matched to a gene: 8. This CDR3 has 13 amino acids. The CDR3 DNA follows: TGTGCCAGCAGTGACTTTCCGACAGGGCCGACTTTCTTT. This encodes CASSDFPTGPTFF.

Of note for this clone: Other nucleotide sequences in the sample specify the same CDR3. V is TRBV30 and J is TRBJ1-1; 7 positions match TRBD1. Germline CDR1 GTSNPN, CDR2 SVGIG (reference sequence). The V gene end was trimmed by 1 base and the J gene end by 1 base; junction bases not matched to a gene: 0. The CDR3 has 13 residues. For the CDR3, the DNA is TGTGCCTGGAGTGCAGGGGGGAACACTGAAGCTTTCTTT. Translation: CAWSAGGNTEAFF.

In DNA form, the CDR3 reads TGTGCCAGCAGCTTCGGACTTCAGGGGACGCAAGCTTTCTTT. Translated, it gives CASSFGLQGTQAFF. The V and J genes are TRBV7-2 and TRBJ1-1; the D gene is possibly TRBD1 (6 bases). The CDR3 has 14 amino acids. The germline CDR1 and CDR2 sequences are SGHTA and FQGNSA. Trimming pared 3 bases from V and 9 bases from J, leaving 17 bases between.

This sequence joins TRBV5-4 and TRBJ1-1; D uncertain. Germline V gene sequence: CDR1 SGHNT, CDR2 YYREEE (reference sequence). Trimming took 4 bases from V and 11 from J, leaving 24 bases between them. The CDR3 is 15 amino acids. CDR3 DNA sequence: TGTGCCAGCAGCGCAGCTTCCGGGAGCACCGATAGGGCTTTCTTT. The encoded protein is CASSAASGSTDRAFF.

The CDR3, as DNA: TGTGCCAGCTTACAGGACAGGGTGAGCTCCTACGAGCAGTACTTC. Protein: CASLQDRVSSYEQYF. V is TRBV18 and J is TRBJ2-7, with TRBD1 identical over 8 bases. With 7 bases clipped from V and 0 bases from J, the junction kept 8 bases outside the gene matches. The CDR3 consists of 15 residues. Germline CDR1 reads KGHSH; CDR2 reads LQKENI.

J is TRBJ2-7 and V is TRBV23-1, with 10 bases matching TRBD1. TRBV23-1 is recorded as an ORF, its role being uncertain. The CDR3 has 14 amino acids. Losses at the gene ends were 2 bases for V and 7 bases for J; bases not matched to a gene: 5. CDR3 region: CASSQKDRGEEQYF. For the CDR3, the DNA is TGCGCCAGCAGTCAAAAGGACAGGGGGGAAGAGCAGTACTTC.

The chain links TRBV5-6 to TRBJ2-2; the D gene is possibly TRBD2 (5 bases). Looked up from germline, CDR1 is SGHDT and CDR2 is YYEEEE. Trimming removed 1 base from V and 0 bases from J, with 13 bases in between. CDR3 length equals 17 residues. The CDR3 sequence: CASSLSWGVANTGELFF. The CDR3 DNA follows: TGTGCCAGCAGCTTGAGCTGGGGAGTGGCGAACACCGGGGAGCTGTTTTTT.

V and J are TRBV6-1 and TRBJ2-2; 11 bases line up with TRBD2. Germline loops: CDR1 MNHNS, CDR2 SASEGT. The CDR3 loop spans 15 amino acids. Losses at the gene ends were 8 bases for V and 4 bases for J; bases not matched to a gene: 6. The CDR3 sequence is CASSTSGAITGELFF. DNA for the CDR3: TGTGCCAGCTCGACTAGCGGGGCGATCACCGGGGAGCTGTTTTTT.

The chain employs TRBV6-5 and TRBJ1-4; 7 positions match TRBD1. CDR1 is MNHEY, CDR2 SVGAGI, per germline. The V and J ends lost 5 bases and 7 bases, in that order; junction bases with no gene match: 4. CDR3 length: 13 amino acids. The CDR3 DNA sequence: TGTGCCAGCAGTGCCGGGACAGTTGAAAAACTGTTTTTT. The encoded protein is CASSAGTVEKLFF.